Below are 4 T cell receptor beta chains sequenced from a single sample in a study of T cell changes during pregnancy in multiple sclerosis. The protocol was immunoSEQ multiplex PCR, while the TCRdb copy is restricted to in-frame clones and leaves out a portion. The sample lists 35,000 to 40,000 clones, over 85% occurring once. The sequencing used peripheral blood, collected in the third trimester of pregnancy. The source is a female donor in good health, enrolled as a control in a pregnancy study.

This clone was counted a single time. The chain employs TRBV19 and TRBJ1-4; 8 bases are a match to TRBD1. Germline values: CDR1 LNHDA, CDR2 SQIVND (reference sequence). This CDR3 spans 14 amino acids. Trimming removed 5 bases from V and 7 bases from J; junction bases left unmatched: 6. This CDR3 is CASSRDRGGEKLFF. In DNA form, the CDR3 reads TGTGCCAGTAGTCGCGACAGGGGAGGTGAAAAACTGTTTTTT. Supplemented by reference TRBV19 and TRBJ1-4, the full variable domain reads DGGITQSPKYLFRKEGQNVTLSCEQNLNHDAMYWYRQDPGQGLRLIYYSQIVNDFQKGDIAEGYSVSREKKESFPLTVTSAQKNPTAFYLCASSRDRGGEKLFFGSGTQLSVL.

V gene TRBV2 combines with J gene TRBJ2-4; the match to TRBD1 covers 8 bases. CDR1 is SNHLY and CDR2 is FYNNEI in the germline V gene. The junction had 12 bases not matched to a gene; V was cut back by 6 bases and J by 8 bases. The CDR3 loop spans 15 amino acids. Here the CDR3 DNA reads TGTGCCAGCAGAGCCAGGGGGCTGATGTCCGACATTCAGTACTTC. Encoded protein: CASRARGLMSDIQYF.

This chain joins TRBV11-1 and TRBJ2-3, with TRBD2 identical over 10 bases. From germline, CDR1 is SGHAT and CDR2 FQDESV (reference sequence). Unmatched junction bases numbered 13, after V lost 4 bases and J lost 3 bases. CDR3 length equals 18 residues. CDR3 amino acids: CASSSDRVAGGGTDTQYF. In nucleotides, the CDR3 is TGTGCCAGCAGCTCAGACAGGGTAGCGGGAGGCGGAACAGATACGCAGTATTTT.

This clone appeared a few times. This sequence joins TRBV19 and TRBJ2-1; possible D gene TRBD2, 7 bases. CDR1 LNHDA and CDR2 SQIVND come from the germline V gene (reference sequence). V lost 7 bases to trimming and J lost 5 bases, with 21 bases between them. The CDR3 loop spans 16 amino acids. CDR3 amino acids: CASNSRGGPWDNEQFF. The CDR3 DNA follows: TGTGCCAGTAACTCAAGGGGGGGTCCGTGGGACAATGAGCAGTTCTTC.